This T cell receptor beta chain was captured in a study of human T cells and chemical hapten exposure. Background on the study: Skin on the upper inner arm, approximately 2 cm by approximately 2 cm in size, was sensitized with 2% DPC. Study-wide findings and caveats: Expanded TCR counts at PT1 went up together with patch test score, a positive correlation. Donors were affected by alopecia, so their immune reaction might vary from that of healthy individuals. TCRs at high frequency, those above 1 in 1000, did not change with DPC sensitization.

CDR1 is LGHDT, CDR2 YNNKEL, per germline (reference sequence). V gave up 1 base and J gave up 4 bases, with 8 bases separating them. CDR3 size: 14 residues. This clonotype was counted ten times or more. The antigen remains undetermined. The time point is: patch test 2, 6 weeks after DPC sensitization. Treatment specified: therapeutic diphenylcyclopropenone sensitization with weekly scalp DPC. MiXCR, run by TCRdb on the RACE reads, gives a single entry per CDR3 protein. This sample has fewer than 100,000 distinct CDR3 sequences, with around 9.3% found just once. V and J are TRBV3-1 and TRBJ2-1, with D possibly being TRBD2 (5 bases). The input for sequencing was whole blood, taken in connection with sensitization to the hapten diphenylcyclopropenone (DPC). The sequence was collected from a woman between 35 and 50 years old with alopecia areata. Some clones in this sample may be carry-over from other donors' samples. CDR3 DNA: TGTGCCAGCAGCCAAGCTAGCAGATACAATGAGCAGTTCTTC. Translation: CASSQASRYNEQFF.